The 14 T cell receptor beta chains below all came from one sample that was sequenced in a study of blood T cell repertoires in COVID-19. Clones were read by immunoSEQ multiplex PCR, and TCRdb kept only the in-frame ones, dropping some. The table includes approximately 160,000 clones, over 65% detected once. Specimen: PBMCs or T cells enriched from blood (not recorded which). The receptors derive from a woman in her fifties or sixties who had recovered from COVID-19.

The chain couples TRBV5-6 to TRBJ1-2; D is uncertain. The CDR3 covers 15 residues. The germline V gene encodes CDR1 SGHDT and CDR2 YYEEEE. V shed 1 base and J shed 2 bases, with 12 bases lying between them. CDR3 region: CASSLIGVPNYGYTF. In nucleotides, the CDR3 is TGTGCCAGCAGCTTGATAGGAGTTCCGAACTATGGCTACACCTTC.

The chain carries TRBV7-9 and TRBJ1-1, with D possibly matching TRBD1 (5 bases). With 4 bases removed from V and 0 bases from J, the gap between germline ends came to 9 bases. The germline gives CDR1 SEHNR, CDR2 FQNEAQ (reference sequence). The CDR3 totals 14 residues. DNA for the CDR3: TGTGCCAGCAGCTACGACAGACTGAACACTGAAGCTTTCTTT. Translation gives CASSYDRLNTEAFF.

The chain has TRBV15 and TRBJ2-1; D uncertain. The CDR3 has 15 residues. Between the trimmed V and J ends, which lost 5 bases and 0 bases, there was a span of 11 bases. Germline CDR1 is LNHNV and CDR2 is YYDKDF (reference sequence). This CDR3 reads CATSRRLNSYNEQFF. CDR3 nucleotides: TGTGCCACCAGCCGAAGACTCAACTCCTACAATGAGCAGTTCTTC.

CDR3 sequence (DNA): TGTGCCAGCAGTGAAACTAGCGAGAATGAGCAGTTCTTC. Protein sequence: CASSETSENEQFF. The chain combines TRBV6-4 with TRBJ2-1; 7 bases map to TRBD2. Germline values: CDR1 MRHNA, CDR2 SNTAGT. CDR3 length: 13 amino acids. Trimming removed 3 bases from V and 7 bases from J; junction bases left unmatched: 3.

The chain carries TRBV5-6 and TRBJ1-2, with TRBD1 matching over 8 bases. The germline CDR1 and CDR2 sequences are SGHDT and YYEEEE. V lost 5 bases, J lost 6 bases, and 6 bases stayed unmatched. The CDR3 has 13 residues. The CDR3: CASSQTGANGYTF. The CDR3 nucleotides are TGTGCCAGCAGTCAGACAGGGGCGAATGGCTACACCTTC.

The chain uses TRBV12-5 and TRBJ2-5; D may be TRBD2 (5 bases). The CDR3 is 14 amino acids. V lost 7 bases and J 5 bases, leaving 17 bases between the germline ends. Germline-derived CDR1 and CDR2 are LGHNT and FRNRAP. This chain's CDR3 is CASAYRASGETQYF. The DNA of the CDR3 is TGTGCTAGTGCCTATAGGGCGTCGGGGGAGACCCAGTACTTC. The variable domain in full, completed from reference TRBV12-5 and TRBJ2-5, reads DARVTQTPRHKVTEMGQEVTMRCQPILGHNTVFWYRQTMMQGLELLAYFRNRAPLDDSGMPKDRFSAEMPDATLATLKIQPSEPRDSAVYFCASAYRASGETQYFGPGTRLLVL.

This rearrangement joins TRBV11-3 to TRBJ2-2; TRBD1 matches at 8 bases. The germline V gene has CDR1 SGHNT and CDR2 YENEEA. The CDR3 runs 15 residues. The trim removed 7 bases at V and 5 bases at J, leaving 9 bases unmatched. CDR3 sequence: CASTQTGEMTGELFF. CDR3 nucleotide sequence: TGTGCCAGCACCCAGACAGGGGAAATGACCGGGGAGCTGTTTTTT. The whole variable domain, remainder taken from reference TRBV11-3 and TRBJ2-2, is EAGVVQSPRYKIIEKKQPVAFWCNPISGHNTLYWYLQNLGQGPELLIRYENEEAVDDSQLPKDRFSAERLKGVDSTLKIQPAELGDSAVYLCASTQTGEMTGELFFGEGSRLTVL.

The chain employs TRBV28 and TRBJ1-3; 8 bases align to TRBD1. The CDR3 contains 16 residues. The ends lost 6 bases at V and 3 bases at J; junction bases unmatched: 10. Germline CDR1 is MDHEN and CDR2 is SYDVKM. For the CDR3, the DNA is TGTGCCAGCAGGCCTCGGACAGGGCGGAATGGAAACACCATATATTTT. This gives the protein CASRPRTGRNGNTIYF.

This chain connects TRBV5-1 to TRBJ1-1; D not resolved. CDR1 is SGHRS and CDR2 is YFSETQ in the germline V gene. V gave up 3 bases and J gave up 4 bases, with 13 bases separating them. This CDR3 has 14 residues. CDR3 loop: CASSSGWVGTEAFF. DNA for the CDR3: TGCGCCAGCAGCTCAGGTTGGGTGGGCACTGAAGCTTTCTTT.

This clone appeared a few times. This rearrangement joins TRBV28 to TRBJ2-7, with no clear D. V lost 1 base to trimming and J lost 8 bases, with 12 bases between them. In germline, CDR1 is MDHEN, CDR2 SYDVKM. The CDR3 has 13 residues. CDR3 amino acids: CASSLSGSSKQYV. CDR3 coding DNA: TGTGCCAGCAGTTTATCCGGGTCGAGTAAGCAGTACGTC.

J is TRBJ2-3 and V is TRBV5-6, with D maybe TRBD2 (5 bases). Germline V CDR1 and CDR2: SGHDT, YYEEEE. This CDR3 has 14 residues. V lost 5 bases to trimming and J lost 5 bases, with 15 bases between them. The CDR3 nucleotides are TGTGCCAGCAGGAGGACGGGCCGGGGAGATACGCAGTATTTT. Encoded protein: CASRRTGRGDTQYF.

The chain couples TRBV6-2 or TRBV6-3 to TRBJ2-5; D remains ambiguous. The CDR3 has 14 residues. Per germline, CDR1 MNHEY and CDR2 SVGEGT. Trimming left V 5 bases short and J 3 bases short, with 13 bases between. CDR3 sequence: CASSLLAGEETQYF. In DNA form, the CDR3 reads TGTGCCAGCAGTCTCCTGGCCGGAGAAGAGACCCAGTACTTC.

The chain carries TRBV5-1 and TRBJ1-1, with D perhaps TRBD1 (5 bases). CDR1 is SGHRS and CDR2 is YFSETQ in the germline V gene. The V and J ends lost 2 bases and 1 base respectively, with 21 bases between them. CDR3 length: 18 amino acids. As DNA, the CDR3 is TGCGCCAGCAGCTTCCGGCCAGGACACAACACGGGGAACACTGAAGCTTTCTTT. Translating gives CASSFRPGHNTGNTEAFF.

The V gene is TRBV27, the J gene TRBJ1-1, with 9 bases fitting TRBD1. This CDR3 region has 14 residues. Trimming took 5 bases from V and 4 from J; bases not matched to a gene: 5. Germline V gives CDR1 MNHEY, CDR2 SMNVEV (reference sequence). The CDR3 here is CASSPGQGTTEAFF. The CDR3 region has the DNA TGTGCCAGCAGTCCCGGACAGGGGACCACTGAAGCTTTCTTT.